A selection of T cell receptor beta chains follows, all from one sample in a study of OX40 agonist ivuxolimab in advanced cancers. The repertoire was sequenced with immunoSEQ multiplex PCR; TCRdb's copy has only in-frame clones and lacks some. This table has tens of thousands of clones, 84% appearing once. The starting material was CD4+ or CD8+ T cells sorted from blood, obtained in a trial of the OX40 agonist ivuxolimab. The receptors derive from an adult with an advanced solid tumor such as melanoma, head and neck, liver or kidney cancer. The CDR3 runs from the conserved cysteine through the conserved F or W. Fields, in order: D gene, J gene, V gene, clone size, CDR3 protein, CDR3 DNA. A D gene is named only where the DNA matches it firmly. The size of a clone is reported for some rows only, either as once, few or many, or as a class for expanded clones.

NA,TRBJ2-7,TRBV27,NA,CASSSLQGGPYEQYF,TGTGCCAGCAGTTCCTTGCAAGGCGGCCCCTACGAGCAGTACTTC
TRBD1,TRBJ1-1,TRBV5-1,NA,CASSLRGQGDTEAFF,TGCGCCAGCAGCTTGCGCGGACAGGGGGACACTGAAGCTTTCTTT
NA,TRBJ1-4,TRBV6-6,NA,CASSYDWTTNEKLFF,TGTGCCAGCAGCTACGACTGGACAACTAATGAAAAACTGTTTTTT
TRBD1,TRBJ2-7,TRBV5-6,NA,CASSYLTGGFWEQYF,TGTGCCAGCAGCTACTTGACAGGGGGCTTCTGGGAGCAGTACTTC
NA,TRBJ2-1,TRBV10-1,NA,CASSERSGRYNEQFF,TGCGCCAGCAGTGAAAGGTCGGGGCGATACAATGAGCAGTTCTTC
NA,TRBJ2-1,TRBV7-9,NA,CASSSDSVYNEQFF,TGTGCCAGCAGCTCAGACAGCGTCTACAATGAGCAGTTCTTC
TRBD1,TRBJ2-7,TRBV7-9,NA,CASSLTGDYEQYF,TGTGCCAGCAGCTTGACAGGGGACTACGAGCAGTACTTC
TRBD1,TRBJ1-2,TRBV5-6,NA,CASSIEGQGLHGYTF,TGTGCCAGCAGCATTGAGGGACAGGGGTTGCATGGCTACACCTTC
NA,TRBJ2-1,TRBV6-5,NA,CASTSDRTYNEQFF,TGTGCCAGCACGTCCGACAGGACCTACAATGAGCAGTTCTTC
NA,TRBJ1-6,TRBV4-1,few,CASSQAEFSYNSPLHF,TGCGCCAGCAGCCAAGCTGAATTTAGCTATAATTCACCCCTCCACTTT
NA,TRBJ2-3,TRBV19,NA,CASSILGGGTDTQYF,TGTGCCAGTAGTATCTTAGGGGGAGGCACAGATACGCAGTATTTT
TRBD1,TRBJ2-7,TRBV5-8,NA,CASSGGLTGESSYEQYF,TGTGCCAGCAGCGGGGGCTTAACAGGGGAAAGCTCCTACGAGCAGTACTTC
NA,TRBJ1-2,TRBV9,NA,CASSYRQSDAGYTF,TGTGCCAGCAGCTACAGACAGTCCGATGCTGGCTACACCTTC
NA,TRBJ2-1,TRBV4-3,NA,CASSQDRSSPYNEQFF,TGCGCCAGCAGCCAAGATCGGTCCAGTCCCTACAATGAGCAGTTCTTC
TRBD1,TRBJ2-1,TRBV6-6,NA,CASSDRDRNNEQFF,TGTGCCAGCAGTGACCGGGACAGAAACAATGAGCAGTTCTTC
NA,TRBJ2-5,TRBV25-1,NA,CASSEGGSLETQYF,TGTGCCAGCAGTGAGGGCGGGTCTCTAGAGACCCAGTACTTC
NA,TRBJ1-3,TRBV4-3,NA,CASSHHTNPGNTIYF,TGCGCCAGCAGCCACCACACCAACCCTGGAAACACCATATATTTT
NA,TRBJ1-5,TRBV4-1,NA,CASSQDGQPQHF,TGCGCCAGCAGCCAAGATGGCCAGCCCCAGCATTTT
TRBD1,TRBJ1-1,TRBV6-5,NA,CASSRQGVNTEAFF,TGTGCCAGCAGTCGACAGGGGGTGAACACTGAAGCTTTCTTT
NA,TRBJ2-7,TRBV27,NA,CASSLSNTPTLLYEQYF,TGTGCCAGCAGTTTAAGTAACACTCCTACTCTCCTCTACGAGCAGTACTTC
TRBD1,TRBJ2-7,TRBV5-1,NA,CASSSPDRDPYEQYF,TGCGCCAGCAGCTCGCCGGACAGGGATCCCTACGAGCAGTACTTC
NA,TRBJ2-6,TRBV7-2,once,CASPGTEKRLSGANVLTF,TGTGCCAGCCCCGGCACGGAAAAACGGCTCTCTGGGGCCAACGTCCTGACTTTC
TRBD2,TRBJ2-1,TRBV7-2,NA,CASSMGLAGGLIFNEQFF,TGTGCCAGCAGCATGGGACTAGCGGGGGGGTTAATTTTCAATGAGCAGTTCTTC
NA,TRBJ1-6,TRBV2,NA,CASRPGQRNSPLHF,TGTGCCAGCAGGCCGGGACAACGAAATTCACCCCTCCACTTT
TRBD1,TRBJ1-6,TRBV6-5,NA,CASRLQGAQTPLHF,TGTGCCAGCAGGCTCCAGGGGGCGCAAACACCCCTCCACTTT
NA,TRBJ2-7,TRBV4-1,NA,CASSQGPTVRDEQYF,TGCGCCAGCAGCCAAGGTCCGACGGTTCGGGACGAGCAGTACTTC
NA,TRBJ2-7,TRBV6-6,NA,CASSYGTGDYEQYF,TGTGCCAGCAGTTACGGGACGGGAGACTACGAGCAGTACTTC
NA,TRBJ1-5,TRBV28,NA,CASNVEGGLGIWPQHF,TGTGCCAGCAACGTTGAGGGAGGATTGGGTATATGGCCCCAGCATTTT
NA,TRBJ1-1,TRBV29-1,NA,CSVWSGEGTEAFF,TGCAGCGTGTGGTCAGGGGAGGGGACTGAAGCTTTCTTT
TRBD1,TRBJ2-7,TRBV12-5,NA,CASGRGDRGYEQYF,TGTGCTAGTGGCCGAGGGGACAGGGGCTACGAGCAGTACTTC
NA,TRBJ1-5,TRBV25-1,NA,CASSEGSSQPQHF,TGTGCCAGCAGTGAGGGTTCTAGTCAGCCCCAGCATTTT